Listed below are T cell receptor beta chains from one sample, sequenced in a study of cytomegalovirus exposure and HLA in healthy donors. Repertoires were generated with immunoSEQ multiplex PCR, while TCRdb's copy carries only in-frame clones and drops some. The repertoire includes around 110,000 clones, roughly 9.9% of them detected once, and less than 4% sits in the top ten. The sequencing input was PBMCs. Receptors originate from a man younger than 40 in good health and CMV-seronegative. Both conserved end residues are part of each CDR3. Each record gives: CDR3 DNA, CDR3 protein, clone size, J gene, V gene, D gene. A D gene is named only where the DNA matches it firmly. Not all rows give a size; the values are once, few, many and, for expanded clones, a class.

TGTGCCAGCAGCTTGTGGGCGCCGAACACTGAAGCTTTCTTT CASSLWAPNTEAFF - TRBJ1-1 TRBV5-6 -
TGTGCCTGGAGCTGGAGCTCCTACGAGCAGTACTTC CAWSWSSYEQYF - TRBJ2-7 TRBV30 -
TGCGCCAGCAGCCCCCGCCTAGGACAGTTGAACACTGAAGCTTTCTTT CASSPRLGQLNTEAFF few TRBJ1-1 TRBV5-1 -
TGTGCCAGCTTCCAAGCGGGTTCCTACAATGAGCAGTTCTTC CASFQAGSYNEQFF - TRBJ2-1 TRBV28 -
TGTGCCAGCAGTGAAGGAGGGACAGGGGGGTACGAGCAGTACTTC CASSEGGTGGYEQYF few TRBJ2-7 TRBV2 TRBD1
TGTGCCAGCAGTGGCCGGGACAGGGACCCCTACGAGCAGTACTTC CASSGRDRDPYEQYF - TRBJ2-7 TRBV25-1 TRBD1
TGTGCCAGCAGTTTATGGGAGCGGGACACTGAAGCTTTCTTT CASSLWERDTEAFF few TRBJ1-1 TRBV27 -
TGTGCCAGCAGGAACAGGGGGCGCGACCACGAGCAGTACTTC CASRNRGRDHEQYF - TRBJ2-7 TRBV6-5 TRBD1
TGTGCCAGTCATACTAGCGGAGACTACAATGAGCAGTTCTTC CASHTSGDYNEQFF - TRBJ2-1 TRBV19 TRBD2
TGCGCCAGCAGCCAAGATCAGGGCCTAAACACTGAAGCTTTCTTT CASSQDQGLNTEAFF few TRBJ1-1 TRBV4-1 -
TGTGCCAGCAGTTACAAGGAGACCATTTTCCAAGCTTTCTTT CASSYKETIFQAFF - TRBJ1-1 TRBV6-6 -
TGTGCCAGCAGCCACTTAGGGACAGGGATCTACGAGCAGTACTTC CASSHLGTGIYEQYF - TRBJ2-7 TRBV4-2 TRBD1
TGTGCCAGCAGCGGAAGGCCGGGGACCTACGAGCAGTACTTC CASSGRPGTYEQYF - TRBJ2-7 TRBV9 -
TGTGCCAGCAGCGTGGCCCCAGGGGTCGGTAATTCACCCCTCCACTTT CASSVAPGVGNSPLHF - TRBJ1-6 TRBV9 -
TGCGCCAGCAGCCAACCCTACGAAAAACTGTTTTTT CASSQPYEKLFF - TRBJ1-4 TRBV4-1 -
TGTGCCAGCAGCCAAGGACAGGCTAATTCACCCCTCCACTTT CASSQGQANSPLHF - TRBJ1-6 TRBV7-9 TRBD1
TGTGCCAGCTCACCACCTATGGCAGGGCGGAACACTGAAGCTTTCTTT CASSPPMAGRNTEAFF few TRBJ1-1 TRBV18 -
TGTGCCACCAGCAGAGATGCAGGGCTTGGTCTTGGCTACACCTTC CATSRDAGLGLGYTF few TRBJ1-2 TRBV15 -
TGTGCCAGCAGGACAGGGATAAATAATTCACCCCTCCACTTT CASRTGINNSPLHF few TRBJ1-6 TRBV6-5 TRBD1
TGCGCCAGCAGCCAAGATCGAAAAGGACAGAACACTGAAGCTTTCTTT CASSQDRKGQNTEAFF few TRBJ1-1 TRBV4-3 -
TGTGCCAGTGGGGGGACAGGACTACTGTCTGAAGCTTTCTTT CASGGTGLLSEAFF few TRBJ1-1 TRBV19 TRBD1
TGTGCCAGCAGCACAGATTACAATGAGCAGTTCTTC CASSTDYNEQFF - TRBJ2-1 TRBV2 -
TGTGCCAGCAGCCCCGGGACAGGGGACTCTCGCTACACCTTC CASSPGTGDSRYTF - TRBJ1-2 TRBV7-3 TRBD1
TGTGCCAGCAGTTTGGGGACAGGGGGCGCGGGCTACGAGCAGTACTTT CASSLGTGGAGYEQYF - TRBJ2-7 TRBV27 TRBD1